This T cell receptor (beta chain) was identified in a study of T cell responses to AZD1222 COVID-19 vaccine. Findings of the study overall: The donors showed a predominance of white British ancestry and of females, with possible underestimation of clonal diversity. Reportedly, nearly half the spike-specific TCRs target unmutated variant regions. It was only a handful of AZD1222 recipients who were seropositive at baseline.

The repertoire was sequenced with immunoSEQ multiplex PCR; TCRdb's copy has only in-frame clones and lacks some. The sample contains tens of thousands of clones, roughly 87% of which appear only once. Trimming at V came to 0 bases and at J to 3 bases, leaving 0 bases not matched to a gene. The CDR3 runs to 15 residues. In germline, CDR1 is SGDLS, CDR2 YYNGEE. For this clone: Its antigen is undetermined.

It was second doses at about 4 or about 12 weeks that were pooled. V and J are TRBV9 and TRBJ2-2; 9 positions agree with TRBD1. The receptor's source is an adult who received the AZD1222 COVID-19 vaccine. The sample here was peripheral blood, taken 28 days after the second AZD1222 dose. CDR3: CASSVGDRDTGELFF. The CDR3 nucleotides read TGTGCCAGCAGCGTAGGGGACAGGGACACCGGGGAGCTGTTTTTT.